This TCR beta chain is drawn from a study of CD4 and CD8 cells across lung adenocarcinoma regions. Via MiXCR, TCRdb re-called the PCR reads, giving one row per CDR3 protein. The repertoire includes about 12,000 distinct CDR3 sequences, over 45% of them detected once, and less than 30% sits in the top ten. Samples came from patients with localized non-small cell lung adenocarcinoma. This clonotype was counted ten times or more. Between the trimmed V and J ends, which lost 5 bases and 11 bases, there was a span of 27 bases. Germline values: CDR1 MNHEY, CDR2 SVGAGI. The CDR3 length is 16 residues. This TCR was sampled from a male donor with lung adenocarcinoma. The CD4 and CD8 labels of this study may be unreliable. The chain couples TRBV6-5 to TRBJ2-5; TRBD2 might be the D (7 bases). What was sequenced was CD8+ T cells from the margin of a lung tumor. The CDR3 nucleotides are TGTGCCAGCAGTAACGGACAGTTGAGGGACTACAATGAGCAGTACTTC. It specifies CASSNGQLRDYNEQYF.